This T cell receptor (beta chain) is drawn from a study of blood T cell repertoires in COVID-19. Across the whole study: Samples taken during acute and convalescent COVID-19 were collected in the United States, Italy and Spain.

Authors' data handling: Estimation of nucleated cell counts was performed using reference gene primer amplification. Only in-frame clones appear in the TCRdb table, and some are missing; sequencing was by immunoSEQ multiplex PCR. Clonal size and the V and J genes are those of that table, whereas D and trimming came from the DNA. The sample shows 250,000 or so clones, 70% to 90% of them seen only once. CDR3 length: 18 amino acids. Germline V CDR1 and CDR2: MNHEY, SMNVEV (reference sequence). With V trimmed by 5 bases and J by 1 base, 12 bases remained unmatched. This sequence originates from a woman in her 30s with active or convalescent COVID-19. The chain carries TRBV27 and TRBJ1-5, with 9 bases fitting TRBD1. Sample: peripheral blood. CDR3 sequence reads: CASSKSLIGTGSNQPQHF. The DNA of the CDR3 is TGTGCCAGCAGTAAAAGTCTTATAGGGACAGGGAGCAATCAGCCCCAGCATTTT.